This TCR beta chain comes out of a study of PD-1 blockade in classical Hodgkin lymphoma. Whole-study results and caveats: Complete responders possessed baseline diversity comparable to newly diagnosed patients. A reduction in baseline TCR diversity was reportedly seen in newly diagnosed patients relative to healthy donors. Diversity in CD4+ TCRs, unlike that measured in CD8+ TCRs, had risen significantly by C4D1.

V shed 3 bases, J shed 3 bases, and the junction held 0 bases outside the gene matches. The germline V gene encodes CDR1 KGHSH and CDR2 LQKENI. This CDR3 has 13 residues. This table comes from immunoSEQ multiplex PCR, and its TCRdb copy is limited to in-frame clones, with some not included. The data contain 55,000 to 75,000 clones, under 95% of them singletons. There was relapse after autologous stem cell transplantation in every patient, and there was variation in brentuximab vedotin exposure. Remarks on this clone: Its target is unknown. Additional DNA sequences in this sample encode the identical CDR3.

This receptor was taken from a human donor with classical Hodgkin lymphoma. The V and J genes are TRBV18 and TRBJ1-2; 8 positions agree with TRBD1. Sequences were derived from peripheral blood mononuclear cells (PBMCs), sampled at baseline. CDR3 sequence (DNA): TGTGCCAGCTCACCGGACAGGGACTATGGCTACACCTTC. Translating gives CASSPDRDYGYTF. Using reference TRBV18 and TRBJ1-2 for the parts outside the CDR3, the full variable domain is NAGVMQNPRHLVRRRGQEARLRCSPMKGHSHVYWYRQLPEEGLKFMVYLQKENIIDESGMPKERFSAEFPKEGPSILRIQQVVRGDSAAYFCASSPDRDYGYTFGSGTRLTVV.